This T cell receptor beta chain comes out of a study of T cell clusters in autoimmune cytopenias. Study-level findings and limits: Primary autoimmune cytopenia patients appeared to lack physiological T cell clusters present in healthy donors. TRB repertoire shifts in secondary cytopenia and chronic lymphocytic leukemia mostly reflected lymphoma, not autoimmunity.

TRB was amplified from 250 ng of peripheral blood genomic DNA per sample. With respect to this clonotype: Its antigen is currently unknown.

The CDR3 consists of 16 residues. Germline CDR1 and CDR2: DFQATT and SNEGSKA (reference sequence). TRB was amplified by touch-down multiplex PCR, primer pools A and B combined. TCRdb reprocessed the multiplex PCR reads and keeps a single row for each CDR3 protein, giving no DNA. The table counts about 2,000 distinct CDR3 sequences; 25% to 35% lies in the top ten. The origin of this receptor is a human donor with an autoimmune cytopenia or autoimmune hepatitis (not recorded which). The sample was peripheral blood. The chain uses TRBV20-1 and TRBJ2-7; the D call from TCRdb, TRBD1, cannot be confirmed without DNA. The CDR3 loop reads CSARAPERREPYEQYF.